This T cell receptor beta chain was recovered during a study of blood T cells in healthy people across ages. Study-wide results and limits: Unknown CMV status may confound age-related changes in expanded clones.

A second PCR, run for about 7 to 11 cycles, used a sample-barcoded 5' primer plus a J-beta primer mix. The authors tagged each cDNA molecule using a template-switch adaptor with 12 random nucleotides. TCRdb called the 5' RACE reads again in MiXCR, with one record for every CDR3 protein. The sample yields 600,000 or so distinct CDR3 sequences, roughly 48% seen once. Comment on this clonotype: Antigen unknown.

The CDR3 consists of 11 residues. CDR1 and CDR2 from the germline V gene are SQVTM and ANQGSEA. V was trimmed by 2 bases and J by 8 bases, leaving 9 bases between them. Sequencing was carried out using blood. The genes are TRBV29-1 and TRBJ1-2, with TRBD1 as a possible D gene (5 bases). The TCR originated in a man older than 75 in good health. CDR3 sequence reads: CSVERGAGYTF. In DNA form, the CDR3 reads TGCAGCGTTGAAAGGGGCGCGGGCTACACCTTC.